This section outlines one TCR beta chain sequence together with its context. What antigen it recognizes has not been identified. No base-level quality is on record; no much larger clone is a single base apart. This record belongs to a study of human T cells and chemical hapten exposure (dated by TCRdb to 2020 to 2023). For the wider study: For sensitization, 2% DPC in acetone was applied to a 2 cm by 2 cm area of upper inner arm skin. Patient blood was sampled pre-sensitization (week 0) and at 2, 6 and about 24 weeks after DPC sensitization. In alopecia patients, the study followed how the peripheral blood TCR repertoire changed in vivo over primary and secondary sensitization to diphenylcyclopropenone (DPC), a hapten. About 29 alopecia patients gave blood for TCR sequencing at one to four time points (pre-sensitization, 2, 6 and 24 weeks). Libraries were pooled for sequencing, and per-sample TCR yields varied mainly because of small differences in library volumes within the pool. Patch tests used Finn chambers with 0.01% DPC on the upper back, scored after 6 days by International Contact Dermatitis Research Group standards. Throughout the study period of roughly five months, patients also received therapeutic DPC doses to the scalp every week. The patient cohort, mostly female, included alopecia areata with under or over 50% scalp involvement, alopecia totalis and alopecia universalis.

CDR1 and CDR2 (SEHNR, FQNEAQ) derive from the germline V gene (reference sequence). The cysteine opens and the phenylalanine closes a CDR3 of 15 amino acids. Left in the record is the CDR3 DNA by itself, 45 bases read in frame from the first base. Trimming costs V 5 bases and J 0 bases, and their ends lie 13 bases apart. Libraries were built with RACE. The data were produced on a NextSeq 500. Library preparation attached unique molecular identifiers to individual cDNA molecules for quantitative, reproducible TCR counting. Both TCR alpha and TCR beta chains were sequenced from each blood RNA sample. On the authors' methods: Samples had a median of roughly 87,000 TCRs, with a range from roughly 23,224 to 700,000. V, J and CDR3 annotation of the TCR reads was performed with the Decombinator software suite. For PS versus PT1 abundance plots, all samples were subsampled to the same number of TCRs (28,000). Expanded TCRs were defined as absent before sensitization and observed at least eight times at the 2-week time point. TCRdb cleaned the public reads at Q25 with fastp, built clones with MiXCR and kept in-frame beta chains. Every entry covers one CDR3 protein and lists the most common genes and DNA from its rows. These V and J calls originate from TCRdb's pipeline instead of the authors' own analysis. This sample gives roughly 100,000 distinct CDR3 sequences in total; approximately 36% of them show up just once. The ten largest clones capture less than 3% of the sample.

Sample time point, as interpreted from the label and publication: patch test 3, about 24 weeks after DPC sensitization. This specimen's treatment or condition label, interpreted: therapeutic diphenylcyclopropenone sensitization with weekly scalp DPC. Blood at each patch-test visit was drawn before the patch test was applied. Eligible patients were aged 18 to 70, diagnosed with alopecia, deemed suitable for DPC therapy, and excluded if pregnant. Unfractionated whole blood was collected in Tempus Blood RNA tubes, and total RNA was extracted from that blood. General conclusions and limits of the study: The number of PT1 expanded TCRs positively correlated with patch test score, significant at thresholds 8, 16 and 32 but not 4. Expanded TCRs formed significantly more large CDR3 similarity clusters than pre-sensitization or healthy control sets, consistent with antigen-driven responses. No change with DPC sensitization was found in the number of TCRs above 1 in 1000 frequency, and no evidence of global repertoire structure alterations was found. All patients had alopecia, a presumed autoimmune disease, so their immune response might differ from that of healthy individuals. After repeated subsampling, changes were observed in the strength of the expansion versus patch-test correlation and in the threshold at which the correlation became significant.

The chain is made from TRBV7-9 and TRBJ1-1; the D gene is possibly TRBD1, with 5 bases matching. The source was whole blood, collected in connection with sensitization to the hapten diphenylcyclopropenone (DPC). The receptor's source is a man aged 40-49 years with alopecia areata. Some clones in this sample may be carry-over from other donors' samples. Read as DNA, the sequence is TGTGCCAGCAGCCCCCTTCGGACACTGAACACTGAAGCTTTCTTT. Its protein is CASSPLRTLNTEAFF. When the CDR3 is completed using the reference TRBV7-9 and TRBJ1-1 genes on either side, the full variable domain is DTGVSQNPRHKITKRGQNVTFRCDPISEHNRLYWYRQTLGQGPEFLTYFQNEAQLEKSRLLSDRFSAERPKGSFSTLEIQRTEQGDSAMYLCASSPLRTLNTEAFFGQGTRLTVV.